The 32 T cell receptor beta chains presented below share a single source sample, sequenced in a study of shared clonotypes between healthy human individuals (dated by TCRdb to 2020 to 2021). Libraries were constructed by the immunoSEQ multiplex PCR assay. Entries here come from immuneACCESS through TCRdb and include only in-frame sequences with V and J called. Some clones fail to appear in such tables; in the studies checked, an unresolved V gene covers under half of the shortfall, and the cause of the remainder is unknown. The sample data list approximately 2,300,000 clones, and approximately 90% of these were observed just once. The ten largest account for roughly 0.34% of the sample. Sequencing used naive CD4+ T cells from PBMCs. Per the publication, the cell subset or site label means: CD45RA+ positively selected. The receptor source for this set is a man between 18 and 35 years old in good health. Some clones in this sample may be carry-over from other donors' samples.

The CDR3 sequence: CASSPGLWAEGYGYTF. The CDR3 bases are TGTGCCAGCAGCCCGGGTTTGTGGGCGGAAGGCTATGGCTACACCTTC. This rearrangement joins TRBV7-2 to TRBJ1-2; D remains unclear. CDR1 and CDR2 from the germline V gene are SGHTA and FQGNSA. Between the trimmed V and J ends, which lost 5 bases and 4 bases, there was a span of 20 bases. The CDR3 runs to 16 residues.

CDR3 sequence reads: CASSPGGGRRDTQYF. The CDR3 bases are TGTGCCAGCAGCCCCGGGGGCGGGAGACGTGATACGCAGTATTTT. The chain joins TRBV11-2 to TRBJ2-3, with D maybe TRBD2 (7 bases). The CDR3 is 15 residues long. The germline V gene has CDR1 SGHAT and CDR2 FQNNGV. V lost 5 bases to trimming and J lost 6 bases, with 18 bases between them.

A note on this clone: Other nucleotide sequences from this sample produce the same CDR3. The V and J genes are TRBV28 and TRBJ1-5; D is ambiguous. Trimming removed 2 bases at V and 1 base at J, with 6 bases between. The CDR3 consists of 14 residues. Germline CDR1 is MDHEN and CDR2 is SYDVKM. The chain's CDR3 is CASSLGQSNQPQHF. The DNA of the CDR3 is TGTGCCAGCAGTTTAGGGCAAAGCAATCAGCCCCAGCATTTT.

This chain joins TRBV19 and TRBJ2-2; 7 bases are a match to TRBD1. Germline CDR1 reads LNHDA; CDR2 reads SQIVND (reference sequence). The CDR3 has 14 residues. V lost 3 bases to trimming and J lost 6 bases; unmatched junction nucleotides: 4. CDR3 region: CASSIVRGSGELFF. In nucleotides, the CDR3 is TGTGCCAGTAGTATCGTCAGGGGGTCCGGGGAGCTGTTTTTT.

This clone was picked up one time. The V and J genes are TRBV10-3 and TRBJ2-7, with 7 bases matching TRBD1. J gave up 0 bases and V 10 bases, and 9 bases lay outside the gene matches. The germline gives CDR1 ENHRY, CDR2 SYGVKD. The CDR3 is 14 amino acids. CDR3 region: CATRDSLSSYEQYF. CDR3 nucleotide sequence: TGTGCCACCCGGGACAGTCTTAGCTCCTACGAGCAGTACTTC.

The chain links TRBV28 to TRBJ2-7; 7 positions agree with TRBD2. The CDR3 consists of 15 residues. Germline assignment: CDR1 MDHEN and CDR2 SYDVKM. V shed 11 bases and J 9 bases; nucleotides not matched to a gene: 22. The CDR3 sequence is CACLSLGGSVSGQYF. The CDR3 DNA reads as TGTGCCTGCCTCAGTCTCGGGGGGTCTGTCTCGGGGCAGTACTTC.

This chain joins TRBV5-1 and TRBJ2-5; D is ambiguous. Looked up from germline, CDR1 is SGHRS and CDR2 is YFSETQ. V lost 0 bases, J lost 3 bases, and 9 bases lay in between. CDR3 length: 14 amino acids. The CDR3, as DNA: TGCGCCAGCAGCTTGGAAAAGGTGAAAGAGACCCAGTACTTC. It codes for CASSLEKVKETQYF.

The rearrangement joins TRBV27 to TRBJ1-6; D call uncertain. The CDR3 covers 14 residues. The germline V gene encodes CDR1 MNHEY and CDR2 SMNVEV (reference sequence). Trimming left V 6 bases short and J 14 bases short, with 20 bases between. The CDR3 region has the DNA TGTGCCAGCAGCCCGGCCTCACTGGCGTCCACCCTCCACTTT. This encodes CASSPASLASTLHF.

As for this clone: Different DNA sequences within this sample yield the same CDR3. The rearrangement joins TRBV11-3 to TRBJ2-3; D unresolved. The CDR3 length is 13 residues. In germline, CDR1 is SGHNT, CDR2 YENEEA. Trimming pared 0 bases from V and 0 bases from J, leaving 1 base between. The CDR3 nucleotides are TGTGCCAGCAGCTTAGAGAGCACAGATACGCAGTATTTT. Its translation is CASSLESTDTQYF.

This clone was seen a handful of times. In the same sample, other DNA sequences code for this CDR3. The chain is built from TRBV28 and TRBJ1-2; maybe TRBD1 (5 bases). This CDR3 contains 14 residues. CDR1 is MDHEN, CDR2 SYDVKM, per germline. V was pared by 5 bases and J by 3 bases, with 13 bases between. The DNA for the CDR3 is TGTGCCAGCAGTCCCCTAGGGACGGACTATGGCTACACCTTC. Its protein product is CASSPLGTDYGYTF.

The V call is TRBV6-1, the J call TRBJ2-1; 8 bases fit TRBD1. The V segment lost 4 bases and the J segment 2 bases; nucleotides outside the gene matches: 4. Germline V gives CDR1 MNHNS, CDR2 SASEGT. This CDR3 contains 15 residues. For the CDR3, the DNA is TGTGCCAGCAGTGCACAGGGGGAGGCCTACAATGAGCAGTTCTTC. It specifies CASSAQGEAYNEQFF.

The gene calls are TRBV5-5 and TRBJ2-7; D is perhaps TRBD2 (6 bases). V shed 4 bases and J shed 4 bases, with 12 bases lying between them. Germline V gene sequence: CDR1 SGHKS, CDR2 YYEKEE (reference sequence). The CDR3 length is 13 residues. CDR3 protein: CASSRDSRYEQYF. CDR3 coding DNA: TGTGCCAGCAGCCGGGACTCCAGATACGAGCAGTACTTC.

This clone has just a few counts. The rearrangement links TRBV6-1 to TRBJ1-1, with D perhaps TRBD1 (5 bases). CDR1 and CDR2 from the germline V gene are MNHNS and SASEGT. The CDR3 is 13 amino acids. The ends were cut back, 6 bases at V and 11 bases at J, with 19 bases in the middle. The CDR3 region has the DNA TGTGCCAGCAGCGCCGGGACTCCATTCCGGGCTTTCTTT. Translated: CASSAGTPFRAFF.

V usage is TRBV2 and J usage is TRBJ2-5; D gene ambiguous. CDR1 and CDR2 (germline): SNHLY, FYNNEI. This CDR3 is built from 10 residues. Trimming took off 8 bases at V and 5 bases at J, with 6 bases between the two ends. CDR3 region: CASGPETQYF. The CDR3 DNA reads as TGTGCCAGCGGCCCCGAGACCCAGTACTTC.

The rearrangement joins TRBV10-3 to TRBJ1-2; TRBD1 might be the D (6 bases). Germline V gene sequence: CDR1 ENHRY, CDR2 SYGVKD. The CDR3 consists of 14 residues. V was pared by 5 bases and J by 2 bases, with 12 bases between. The CDR3: CAISLDRDNYGYTF. Written as DNA, the CDR3 is TGTGCCATCAGTTTGGACAGAGACAACTATGGCTACACCTTC.

The gene calls are TRBV7-2 and TRBJ2-3; D is perhaps TRBD2 (6 bases). Germline lookup yields CDR1 SGHTA and CDR2 FQGNSA. The CDR3 is made up of 15 amino acids. The V end lost 2 bases, the J end lost 4 bases, and 13 bases lay between the germline ends. Written as DNA, the CDR3 is TGTGCCAGCAGCTTATGGGTGGGAGGTGCAGATACGCAGTATTTT. This gives the protein CASSLWVGGADTQYF.

The V and J genes are TRBV7-9 and TRBJ1-3; D is ambiguous. This CDR3 is 17 amino acids long. Per the germline V gene, CDR1 is SEHNR and CDR2 is FQNEAQ (reference sequence). V was shortened by 5 bases and J by 0 bases, with 17 bases between the two germline ends. Written as DNA, the CDR3 is TGTGCCAGCAGCCCTAATGCCTTTAGAGGCTCTGGAAACACCATATATTTT. Encoded protein: CASSPNAFRGSGNTIYF.

This chain uses TRBV7-7 with TRBJ2-5; D remains ambiguous. The V and J ends lost 5 bases and 0 bases respectively, with 10 bases between them. This CDR3 has 14 residues. The germline V gene encodes CDR1 SSHAT and CDR2 FNYEAQ (reference sequence). This CDR3 reads CASSQAANQETQYF. The CDR3, as DNA: TGTGCCAGCAGCCAGGCGGCAAACCAAGAGACCCAGTACTTC.

The chain recombines TRBV7-2 with TRBJ2-5; 9 nucleotides align to TRBD2. The V segment lost 4 bases and the J segment 5 bases; nucleotides outside the gene matches: 5. CDR1 is SGHTA and CDR2 is FQGNSA in the germline V gene. The CDR3 contains 14 residues. CDR3 protein: CASSSGLAMETQYF. The CDR3 nucleotides read TGTGCCAGCAGCTCGGGACTAGCTATGGAGACCCAGTACTTC.

This clone occurred once. The chain carries TRBV6-5 and TRBJ2-6; the D is unclear. CDR1 and CDR2 (germline): MNHEY, SVGAGI. V lost 10 bases to trimming and J lost 0 bases, with 13 bases between them. This CDR3 has 15 residues. CDR3 bases: TGTGCCACCCGACGGCTGAGCTCTGGGGCCAACGTCCTGACTTTC. Its translation: CATRRLSSGANVLTF.

CDR3 residues: CASTPLGTGELFF. DNA of the CDR3: TGTGCCAGTACCCCCTTAGGCACCGGGGAGCTGTTTTTT. This sequence joins TRBV19 and TRBJ2-2; D not resolved. Germline V lookup: CDR1 LNHDA, CDR2 SQIVND (reference sequence). The CDR3 has 13 amino acids. V lost 7 bases and J 4 bases, leaving 10 bases between the germline ends.

The chain carries TRBV5-1 and TRBJ1-4; unclear D gene. V was clipped by 3 bases and J by 7 bases, with 13 bases between them. Germline CDR1 and CDR2: SGHRS and YFSETQ. The CDR3 length is 14 residues. In nucleotides, the CDR3 is TGCGCCAGCAGCTGGTCATGGGGTGCTGAAAAACTGTTTTTT. Translated: CASSWSWGAEKLFF.

The chain recombines TRBV11-1 with TRBJ2-2; the D gene is possibly TRBD2 (5 bases). CDR1 is SGHAT, CDR2 FQDESV, per germline (reference sequence). The CDR3 has 14 amino acids. V was shortened by 3 bases and J by 4 bases, with 9 bases between the two germline ends. The CDR3 region is CASSLVATTGELFF. CDR3 coding DNA: TGTGCCAGCAGCTTGGTAGCGACCACCGGGGAGCTGTTTTTT.

The chain recombines TRBV11-2 with TRBJ1-1; 8 positions match TRBD1. The V gene's germline CDR1 is SGHAT and CDR2 FQNNGV. The CDR3 is 15 amino acids. V lost 5 bases and J lost 4; bases outside the gene matches: 9. The DNA for the CDR3 is TGTGCCAGCAGCCTGGAGAGGACAGGGAGCACTGAAGCTTTCTTT. It is translated as CASSLERTGSTEAFF.

This rearrangement joins TRBV7-2 to TRBJ2-7, with D perhaps TRBD2 (5 bases). The CDR3 is made up of 16 amino acids. Trimming pared 2 bases from V and 4 bases from J, leaving 18 bases between. Germline V gene data show CDR1 as SGHTA and CDR2 as FQGNSA. The CDR3 region is CASSLLAIQNFYEQYF. The CDR3 DNA reads TGTGCCAGCAGCTTATTAGCGATCCAAAACTTTTACGAGCAGTACTTC.

The rearrangement links TRBV28 to TRBJ2-4, with a possible D match to TRBD2 (5 bases). The CDR3 is 12 residues long. Germline lookup yields CDR1 MDHEN and CDR2 SYDVKM. Deletions cut 4 bases from V and 4 bases from J, with 5 bases between. CDR3 in DNA: TGTGCCAGCAGTTGGAGGAAAAACATTCAGTACTTC. Translated: CASSWRKNIQYF.

CDR3: CASSQDQIRQGYGYTF. The DNA of the CDR3 is TGCGCCAGCAGCCAAGATCAAATCCGACAGGGATATGGCTACACCTTC. The chain links TRBV4-3 to TRBJ1-2, with 7 bases identical to TRBD1. This CDR3 contains 16 residues. Trimming took 0 bases from V and 5 from J; bases not matched to a gene: 9. The V gene's germline CDR1 is LGHNA and CDR2 YSLEER.

This chain uses TRBV28 with TRBJ1-5; D remains unclear. Trimming took off 8 bases at V and 1 base at J, with 27 bases between the two ends. The germline V gene encodes CDR1 MDHEN and CDR2 SYDVKM. The CDR3 covers 19 residues. The CDR3 region is CASASVRVFGVSSNQPQHF. The CDR3 nucleotides are TGTGCCAGCGCGTCCGTACGGGTTTTCGGCGTATCGAGCAATCAGCCCCAGCATTTT.

The chain employs TRBV27 and TRBJ2-3; D call uncertain. The length of the CDR3 is 13 residues. Germline V gene data show CDR1 as MNHEY and CDR2 as SMNVEV (reference sequence). The V end was cut by 6 bases, the J end by 0 bases, with 7 bases between. DNA of the CDR3: TGTGCCAGCAGGTCCCATAGCACAGATACGCAGTATTTT. Translating gives CASRSHSTDTQYF.

The V and J genes are TRBV27 and TRBJ2-1, with D uncertain. The CDR3 is 12 amino acids. Germline CDR1 is MNHEY and CDR2 is SMNVEV (reference sequence). Trimming shortened V by 6 bases and J by 3 bases, and 6 bases separated the two germline ends. The CDR3 here is CASSRNYNEQFF. The DNA of the CDR3 is TGTGCCAGCAGCCGGAACTACAATGAGCAGTTCTTC.

V usage is TRBV28 and J usage is TRBJ1-5, with a weak D call TRBD1 (5 bases). This CDR3 has 14 amino acids. Germline V lookup: CDR1 MDHEN, CDR2 SYDVKM. V was clipped by 7 bases and J by 4 bases, with 14 bases between them. In nucleotides, the CDR3 is TGTGCCAGCACCTATCTCAGGGAGAATCAGCCCCAGCATTTT. Its protein is CASTYLRENQPQHF. The whole variable domain, filled in from reference TRBV28 and TRBJ1-5, reads DVKVTQSSRYLVKRTGEKVFLECVQDMDHENMFWYRQDPGLGLRLIYFSYDVKMKEKGDIPEGYSVSREKKERFSLILESASTNQTSMYLCASTYLRENQPQHFGDGTRLSIL.

This clone appeared a few times. J is TRBJ1-5 and V is TRBV15; D gene unclear. The V gene lost 1 base and the J gene lost 7 bases, with 11 bases spanning the gap. The CDR3 contains 14 residues. CDR1 and CDR2 (germline): LNHNV, YYDKDF (reference sequence). The CDR3 region has the DNA TGTGCCACCAGCAGAGGGGGAATCGGACAGCCCCAGCATTTT. Its translation is CATSRGGIGQPQHF.